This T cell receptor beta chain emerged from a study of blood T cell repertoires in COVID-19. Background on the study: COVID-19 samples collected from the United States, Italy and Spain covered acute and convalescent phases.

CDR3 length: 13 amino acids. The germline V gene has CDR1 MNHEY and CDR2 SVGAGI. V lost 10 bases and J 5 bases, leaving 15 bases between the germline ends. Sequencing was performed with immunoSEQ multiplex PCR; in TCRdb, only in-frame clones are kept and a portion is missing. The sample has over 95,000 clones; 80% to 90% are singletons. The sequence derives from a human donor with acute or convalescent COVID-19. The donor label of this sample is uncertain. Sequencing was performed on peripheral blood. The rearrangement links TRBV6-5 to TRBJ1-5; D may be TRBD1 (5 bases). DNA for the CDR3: TGTGCCACTAAGATTGGGGGGTATCAGCCCCAGCATTTT. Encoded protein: CATKIGGYQPQHF.